Each of the 17 T cell receptor beta chains below was sequenced from the same sample in a study of a mutant IDH1 vaccine in newly diagnosed glioma. What these receptors recognize is not known. Time point given: week 23, last vaccination. Every vaccination contained 300 ug of the mutant IDH1 20-mer peptide and was paired with topical imiquimod. The assay was immunoSEQ multiplex PCR, and TCRdb's table has in-frame clones only and misses some. This table has tens of thousands of clones, approximately 87% appearing once. The source material was PBMCs, sampled from a glioma patient whose treatment included an IDH1 peptide vaccine. Source of these receptors: a man aged 35 to 55 with glioma.

This clone was counted once. The chain links TRBV9 to TRBJ2-3, with 7 bases fitting TRBD2. The CDR3 extends over 15 amino acids. Germline loops: CDR1 SGDLS, CDR2 YYNGEE. After removal of 0 bases from V and 2 bases from J, the junction contained 3 bases not matched to a gene. The DNA of the CDR3 is TGTGCCAGCAGCGTAGGCCTAGCGGTCACAGATACGCAGTATTTT. Translating it yields CASSVGLAVTDTQYF.

The chain has TRBV9 and TRBJ2-3, with 11 bases identical to TRBD2. This CDR3 contains 17 residues. Germline V CDR1 and CDR2: SGDLS, YYNGEE. V shed 0 bases and J 6 bases; nucleotides not matched to a gene: 9. CDR3 nucleotides: TGTGCCAGCAGCGTAGTTTCCCTAGCGGGAGGCTCTGATACGCAGTATTTT. Amino acids: CASSVVSLAGGSDTQYF.

The chain combines TRBV27 with TRBJ1-4; 9 nucleotides line up with TRBD1. This CDR3 has 13 amino acids. Germline CDR1 reads MNHEY; CDR2 reads SMNVEV (reference sequence). The ends lost 10 bases at V and 6 bases at J; junction bases unmatched: 6. In nucleotides, the CDR3 is TGTGCCACCCGGGACAGGGCAGATGAAAAACTGTTTTTT. Amino acid sequence: CATRDRADEKLFF.

V gene TRBV19 combines with J gene TRBJ2-3; 7 bases line up with TRBD1. The germline V gene encodes CDR1 LNHDA and CDR2 SQIVND (reference sequence). The ends lost 5 bases at V and 0 bases at J; junction bases unmatched: 11. The CDR3 is 17 residues long. CDR3 sequence (DNA): TGTGCCAGTAGTCCATTACAGGGGACCCCTAGCACAGATACGCAGTATTTT. Its protein is CASSPLQGTPSTDTQYF.

This clone was observed once. The V call is TRBV6-5, the J call TRBJ1-1; maybe TRBD1 (6 bases). The ends were cut back, 7 bases at V and 5 bases at J, with 20 bases in the middle. Germline V gives CDR1 MNHEY, CDR2 SVGAGI. The CDR3 loop spans 15 amino acids. CDR3 in DNA: TGTGCCAGCAATAGTCCCAATCAGGGGAGGACTGAAGCTTTCTTT. It specifies CASNSPNQGRTEAFF.

The V call is TRBV11-2, the J call TRBJ2-7; TRBD1 is a possible D gene (6 bases). The CDR3 covers 15 residues. The ends were cut back, 1 base at V and 3 bases at J, with 13 bases in the middle. Per germline, CDR1 SGHAT and CDR2 FQNNGV. The CDR3 loop reads CASSLVSGGSYEQYF. CDR3 DNA sequence: TGTGCCAGCAGCTTAGTTTCTGGGGGCAGCTACGAGCAGTACTTC.

The CDR3 nucleotides are TGTGCCAGCAGAGGGACAGGGGCCCCTGAAGCTTTCTTT. The encoded protein is CASRGTGAPEAFF. The gene calls are TRBV27 and TRBJ1-1, with 10 bases aligning to TRBD1. Germline lookup yields CDR1 MNHEY and CDR2 SMNVEV (reference sequence). Trimming cost V 6 bases and J 6 bases; bases outside gene matches: 4. This CDR3 spans 13 amino acids.

The V gene is TRBV2, the J gene TRBJ1-5, with 8 bases matching TRBD1. This CDR3 is 13 amino acids long. Germline-derived CDR1 and CDR2 are SNHLY and FYNNEI. V lost 7 bases to trimming and J lost 7 bases; unmatched junction nucleotides: 6. CDR3 amino acids: CASNGQGGQPQHF. As DNA, the CDR3 is TGTGCCAGCAACGGACAGGGAGGCCAGCCCCAGCATTTT.

This chain connects TRBV19 to TRBJ2-6, with D unclear. Germline CDR1 is LNHDA and CDR2 is SQIVND (reference sequence). V was cut by 7 bases and J by 0 bases, with 4 bases left in between. The CDR3 is made up of 13 amino acids. The CDR3 region is CASKVSGANVLTF. The CDR3 coding sequence is TGTGCCAGTAAGGTCTCTGGGGCCAACGTCCTGACTTTC.

V usage is TRBV11-1 and J usage is TRBJ1-5, with D possibly TRBD1 on 6 matching bases. This CDR3 spans 14 amino acids. In germline, CDR1 is SGHAT, CDR2 FQDESV (reference sequence). Trimming took off 3 bases at V and 2 bases at J, with 8 bases between the two ends. CDR3 sequence: CASSLGAGNQPQHF. The CDR3 DNA reads as TGTGCCAGCAGCTTGGGGGCGGGCAATCAGCCCCAGCATTTT.

This clone was recorded only once. The V and J genes are TRBV7-9 and TRBJ2-5; D is possibly TRBD1 (5 bases). In germline, CDR1 is SEHNR, CDR2 FQNEAQ (reference sequence). This CDR3 is 14 amino acids long. With 5 bases removed from V and 2 bases from J, the gap between germline ends came to 12 bases. The CDR3 coding sequence is TGTGCCAGCAGCGTTGCCAGGGATCAAGAGACCCAGTACTTC. This encodes CASSVARDQETQYF.

The chain recombines TRBV5-1 with TRBJ2-1; 8 bases align to TRBD1. Germline assignment: CDR1 SGHRS and CDR2 YFSETQ. Trimming cost V 3 bases and J 4 bases; bases outside gene matches: 12. This CDR3 has 17 residues. CDR3 in amino acids: CASSSKAQGAFYNEQFF. CDR3 bases: TGCGCCAGCAGCTCTAAAGCTCAGGGGGCTTTTTACAATGAGCAGTTCTTC.

The chain recombines TRBV2 with TRBJ2-7; 9 bases are shared with TRBD2. V shed 7 bases and J 5 bases; nucleotides not matched to a gene: 15. Germline-derived CDR1 and CDR2 are SNHLY and FYNNEI. The CDR3 contains 16 residues. Written as DNA, the CDR3 is TGTGCCAGCACGCGAAGCTGGGCTAGCGGGACCAACGAGCAGTACTTC. Amino acids: CASTRSWASGTNEQYF.

This clone was seen a few times. The chain joins TRBV10-2 to TRBJ2-7, with 7 bases lining up with TRBD2. Germline V gene lookup returns CDR1 WSHSY and CDR2 SAAADI. This CDR3 is built from 14 residues. Trimming at V came to 3 bases and at J to 0 bases, leaving 2 bases not matched to a gene. CDR3 residues: CASSETGGSYEQYF. The DNA of the CDR3 is TGCGCCAGCAGTGAAACGGGAGGCTCCTACGAGCAGTACTTC.

V and J are TRBV19 and TRBJ1-2; possible D gene TRBD1, 6 bases. Germline loops: CDR1 LNHDA, CDR2 SQIVND (reference sequence). V lost 11 bases and J 4 bases, leaving 14 bases between the germline ends. The CDR3 has 12 amino acids. CDR3 region: CAARGAGYGYTF. The CDR3 DNA sequence: TGTGCCGCCCGGGGGGCAGGCTATGGCTACACCTTC.

V and J are TRBV27 and TRBJ1-2, with 7 bases identical to TRBD1. This CDR3 has 15 amino acids. V lost 4 bases, J lost 5 bases, and 10 bases stayed unmatched. Germline CDR1 and CDR2: MNHEY and SMNVEV (reference sequence). This chain's CDR3 is CASSSWDRGPYGYTF. CDR3 coding DNA: TGTGCCAGCAGTTCCTGGGACAGAGGTCCTTATGGCTACACCTTC.

This clone was seen only once. CDR3 in DNA: TGTGCCAGCAGCTTGACCAGGGGCTCTGGGGCCAACGTCCTGACTTTC. Protein product: CASSLTRGSGANVLTF. The chain combines TRBV5-6 with TRBJ2-6; tentatively, D is TRBD1 (6 bases). This CDR3 is 16 amino acids long. Germline CDR1 SGHDT, CDR2 YYEEEE. The ends were cut back, 1 base at V and 0 bases at J, with 8 bases in the middle.